The 31 T cell receptor beta chains below were found in one sample sequenced in a study of cytomegalovirus exposure and HLA in healthy donors. PCR employed 60 Vbeta and 13 Jbeta primers. TCRdb keeps only in-frame clones here, not all; method: immunoSEQ multiplex PCR. The sample records 150,000 to 200,000 clones, 65% to 80% being singletons. Sequencing was performed on PBMCs. These receptors came from a male donor in good health and CMV-seronegative.

V gene TRBV10-3 combines with J gene TRBJ2-5; the match to TRBD2 covers 10 bases. Germline V lookup: CDR1 ENHRY, CDR2 SYGVKD. V shed 4 bases, J shed 5 bases, and the junction held 4 bases outside the gene matches. The CDR3 consists of 14 residues. CDR3 region: CAISGSGRGETQYF. The CDR3 nucleotides are TGTGCCATCAGTGGGAGCGGGAGGGGGGAGACCCAGTACTTC.

The chain joins TRBV7-2 to TRBJ2-2; TRBD2 matches 8 bases. This CDR3 is built from 14 residues. V lost 5 bases, J lost 12 bases, and 11 bases stayed unmatched. Germline V lookup: CDR1 SGHTA, CDR2 FQGNSA. CDR3: CASSPGGTPGQLFF. The CDR3 nucleotides are TGTGCCAGCAGCCCGGGGGGGACCCCGGGGCAGCTGTTTTTT.

The rearrangement joins TRBV10-3 to TRBJ1-2, with TRBD1 matching over 8 bases. CDR3 length equals 14 residues. Looked up from germline, CDR1 is ENHRY and CDR2 is SYGVKD. J was trimmed by 2 bases and V by 5 bases; bases with no gene match: 4. CDR3 sequence (DNA): TGTGCCATCAGTTTGGACAGGGTGAACTATGGCTACACCTTC. Translated, it gives CAISLDRVNYGYTF.

The chain is built from TRBV11-2 and TRBJ2-7; 10 bases agree with TRBD2. Germline V gene sequence: CDR1 SGHAT, CDR2 FQNNGV. V lost 6 bases, J lost 7 bases, and 12 bases stayed unmatched. This CDR3 is 15 amino acids long. The CDR3 DNA sequence: TGTGCCAGCAGGCAAACACTAGCGGGACTTGGGGAGCAGTACTTC. Its translation is CASRQTLAGLGEQYF.

This chain joins TRBV5-8 and TRBJ2-7; TRBD1 aligns across 8 bases. This CDR3 region has 15 residues. The ends lost 5 bases at V and 0 bases at J; junction bases unmatched: 7. Germline CDR1 and CDR2: SGHTS and YDEGEE. CDR3: CASRKTGTGSYEQYF. CDR3 nucleotides: TGTGCCAGCAGAAAAACCGGGACAGGCTCCTACGAGCAGTACTTC.

The chain joins TRBV7-3 to TRBJ2-7; D might be TRBD1 (6 bases). This CDR3 is 14 amino acids long. The V and J ends lost 5 bases and 1 base respectively, with 12 bases between them. CDR1 and CDR2 (germline): SGHTA, FQGTGA. CDR3 sequence reads: CASSLTDSSYEQYF. The CDR3 DNA sequence: TGTGCCAGCAGCCTTACGGACAGTTCCTACGAGCAGTACTTC.

In this sample, this clone turned up a few times. A read error may account for a junction end that differs from germline. This chain uses TRBV7-9 with TRBJ1-5, with TRBD1 matching over 9 bases. Per germline, CDR1 SEHNR and CDR2 FQNEAQ (reference sequence). The CDR3 contains 16 residues. The CDR3 sequence: CSSSGEDRGFNQPQHF. The CDR3 DNA reads as TGTTCCAGCAGCGGAGAGGACAGGGGTTTCAATCAGCCCCAGCATTTT.

This chain joins TRBV5-4 and TRBJ2-4; 9 bases align to TRBD1. Germline loops: CDR1 SGHNT, CDR2 YYREEE (reference sequence). The trim removed 4 bases at V and 0 bases at J, leaving 5 bases unmatched. The CDR3 contains 16 residues. The CDR3 protein is CASSPGTGLAKNIQYF. CDR3 in DNA: TGTGCCAGCAGCCCCGGGACAGGGCTAGCCAAAAACATTCAGTACTTC.

The chain links TRBV27 to TRBJ2-2; 7 positions match TRBD2. This CDR3 comprises 16 residues. The trim removed 5 bases at V and 3 bases at J, leaving 9 bases unmatched. Germline CDR1 reads MNHEY; CDR2 reads SMNVEV (reference sequence). CDR3 region: CASSPHTGGYTGELFF. In DNA form, the CDR3 reads TGTGCCAGCAGTCCTCACACGGGGGGTTACACCGGGGAGCTGTTTTTT.

The chain couples TRBV28 to TRBJ1-2, with D uncertain. The germline V gene has CDR1 MDHEN and CDR2 SYDVKM. The CDR3 covers 15 residues. The ends were cut back, 3 bases at V and 3 bases at J, with 14 bases in the middle. CDR3 DNA sequence: TGTGCCAGCAGTTTCCCCAGAGGGATCGACTATGGCTACACCTTC. Encoded protein: CASSFPRGIDYGYTF.

The V call is TRBV10-3, the J call TRBJ2-1; 9 bases agree with TRBD2. V lost 4 bases to trimming and J lost 2 bases; unmatched junction nucleotides: 9. This CDR3 has 17 amino acids. From germline, CDR1 is ENHRY and CDR2 SYGVKD. CDR3: CAISVPTAGGPYNEQFF. CDR3 nucleotides: TGTGCCATCAGTGTGCCGACAGCGGGGGGTCCCTACAATGAGCAGTTCTTC.

The count of this clone is one. V gene TRBV28 combines with J gene TRBJ1-1, with 9 bases aligning to TRBD1. The CDR3 contains 12 residues. The V gene end was trimmed by 7 bases and the J gene end by 4 bases; junction bases not matched to a gene: 1. Per germline, CDR1 MDHEN and CDR2 SYDVKM. The CDR3 is CASKTGGTEAFF. The DNA of the CDR3 is TGTGCCAGCAAGACAGGGGGCACTGAAGCTTTCTTT.

This chain links TRBV9 with TRBJ2-3; no definite D call. The CDR3 spans 15 residues. The V end lost 2 bases, the J end lost 4 bases, and 14 bases lay between the germline ends. Germline loops: CDR1 SGDLS, CDR2 YYNGEE. CDR3 coding DNA: TGTGCCAGCAGCGTGGAGACCATCGGCGCAGATACGCAGTATTTT. The encoded protein is CASSVETIGADTQYF.

This sequence joins TRBV30 and TRBJ1-1; the D gene is possibly TRBD1 (5 bases). CDR3 size: 13 residues. Germline V CDR1 and CDR2: GTSNPN, SVGIG (reference sequence). V dropped 3 bases and J dropped 8 bases, with 16 bases sitting between them. CDR3 sequence: CAWRSSLGVEAFF. The CDR3 nucleotides read TGTGCCTGGAGGTCATCCTTAGGGGTCGAAGCTTTCTTT.

This rearrangement joins TRBV7-9 to TRBJ2-1; 9 bases match TRBD2. Germline V gene data show CDR1 as SEHNR and CDR2 as FQNEAQ (reference sequence). The CDR3 runs 13 residues. J lost 10 bases, V lost 6 bases, and 7 bases had no gene match. As DNA, the CDR3 is TGTGCCAGCAGTTCAGCGGGGGGTGGAGAGCAGTTCTTC. As protein: CASSSAGGGEQFF.

This clone was detected only a few times. The J gene is TRBJ1-2, the V gene TRBV6-5; TRBD1 matches at 8 bases. The CDR3 sequence is 13 residues long. The germline V gene has CDR1 MNHEY and CDR2 SVGAGI. The V and J ends lost 6 bases and 6 bases, in that order; junction bases with no gene match: 6. The CDR3 region is CASRPDRGDGYTF. In DNA, the CDR3 is TGTGCCAGCAGACCTGACAGGGGAGATGGCTACACCTTC.

CDR3 region: CASSPLADTFYTF. The CDR3 DNA reads TGTGCCAGCTCACCCCTTGCTGACACCTTCTACACCTTC. The V call is TRBV18, the J call TRBJ1-2, with unresolved D. The CDR3 has 13 amino acids. V lost 3 bases and J 10 bases, leaving 15 bases between the germline ends. The germline V gene has CDR1 KGHSH and CDR2 LQKENI.

This clone was counted a few times. The chain joins TRBV11-2 to TRBJ2-1; D gene ambiguous. With 5 bases removed from V and 7 bases from J, the gap between germline ends came to 6 bases. Germline CDR1 is SGHAT and CDR2 is FQNNGV. This CDR3 has 11 amino acids. The CDR3 loop is CASSRLNEQFF. The CDR3 DNA sequence: TGTGCCAGCAGCCGCCTAAATGAGCAGTTCTTC.

The rearrangement uses TRBV19 and TRBJ1-2, with D perhaps matching TRBD1 (6 bases). Trimming stripped 5 bases from V and 8 bases from J, with 15 bases between. This CDR3 spans 13 amino acids. CDR1 and CDR2 from the germline V gene are LNHDA and SQIVND (reference sequence). CDR3 amino acids: CASSATGTRGYTF. DNA for the CDR3: TGTGCCAGTAGTGCAACAGGGACGAGGGGCTACACCTTC.

The V call is TRBV2, the J call TRBJ1-4, with TRBD1 identical over 8 bases. The CDR3 has 15 residues. With 10 bases clipped from V and 5 bases from J, the junction kept 12 bases outside the gene matches. CDR1 SNHLY and CDR2 FYNNEI come from the germline V gene. This chain's CDR3 is CANSDKTGANEKLFF. In DNA, the CDR3 is TGTGCCAACAGCGACAAGACAGGGGCAAATGAAAAACTGTTTTTT.

The chain links TRBV29-1 to TRBJ2-6, with D possibly being TRBD1 (5 bases). With 6 bases removed from V and 4 bases from J, the gap between germline ends came to 16 bases. Germline V CDR1 and CDR2: SQVTM, ANQGSEA. The CDR3 consists of 15 residues. In nucleotides, the CDR3 is TGCAGCGTCCAGACAGAGCCTTCAGGGGCCAACGTCCTGACTTTC. It specifies CSVQTEPSGANVLTF.

CDR3 DNA sequence: TGCGCCAGCAGCCAAGATACGGGTAACTCTGGGGCCAACGTCCTGACTTTC. Protein sequence: CASSQDTGNSGANVLTF. This chain uses TRBV4-3 with TRBJ2-6; D gene ambiguous. This CDR3 is 17 amino acids long. The germline gives CDR1 LGHNA, CDR2 YSLEER. V lost 0 bases, J lost 0 bases, and 9 bases lay in between.

This clone has more than one count but fewer than ten. The CDR3, as DNA: TGTGCCAGCAGGGGCACTAGCACAGATACGCAGTATTTT. Protein: CASRGTSTDTQYF. The rearrangement uses TRBV6-6 and TRBJ2-3; D gene uncertain. V lost 6 bases to trimming and J lost 0 bases, with 7 bases between them. The CDR3 sequence is 13 residues long. Germline assignment: CDR1 MNHNY and CDR2 SVGAGI (reference sequence).

CDR3 DNA: TGTGCCAGCAGCTTAGTTACATCCAGAACAGATACGCAGTATTTT. Amino acid sequence: CASSLVTSRTDTQYF. The chain links TRBV7-9 to TRBJ2-3, with D unclear. The V gene lost 1 base and the J gene lost 3 bases, with 11 bases spanning the gap. The CDR3 is made up of 15 amino acids. In germline, CDR1 is SEHNR, CDR2 FQNEAQ (reference sequence).

The chain recombines TRBV28 with TRBJ1-1; TRBD1 is a possible D gene (6 bases). The CDR3 is 12 residues long. The germline gives CDR1 MDHEN, CDR2 SYDVKM. Trimming took off 5 bases at V and 6 bases at J, with 10 bases between the two ends. CDR3 coding DNA: TGTGCCAGCAGTCCCACAGGGTCTGAAGCTTTCTTT. Translating it yields CASSPTGSEAFF.

The CDR3 is CASSLATTGGYEQYF. The CDR3 DNA reads TGTGCCAGCAGTTTAGCTACCACAGGGGGGTACGAGCAGTACTTC. The rearrangement uses TRBV28 and TRBJ2-7, with TRBD1 matching 8 bases. Germline loops: CDR1 MDHEN, CDR2 SYDVKM. V gave up 2 bases and J gave up 4 bases; unmatched junction bases: 7. The length of the CDR3 is 15 residues.

Comment on this clone: One junction end disagrees with the germline gene, perhaps due to a read error. The chain has TRBV7-9 and TRBJ1-2; D unresolved. This CDR3 region has 12 residues. Germline lookup yields CDR1 SEHNR and CDR2 FQNEAQ (reference sequence). The CDR3 sequence is CSSSFPSYGYTF. CDR3 bases: TGTTCCAGCAGCTTCCCGAGCTATGGCTACACCTTC.

CDR3 loop: CASSLLAGQGYTF. The CDR3 region has the DNA TGTGCCAGCAGTTTATTGGCAGGGCAAGGCTACACCTTC. The rearrangement joins TRBV28 to TRBJ1-2, with a weak D call TRBD1 (5 bases). Germline V gene lookup returns CDR1 MDHEN and CDR2 SYDVKM. Trimming stripped 1 base from V and 8 bases from J, with 11 bases between. The CDR3 loop spans 13 amino acids.

On this clone: One end of the junction varies from germline; a read error may be responsible. This chain uses TRBV18 with TRBJ1-1; D unclear. The germline gives CDR1 KGHSH, CDR2 LQKENI. The CDR3 contains 15 residues. The CDR3 reads CASSPPGRENAEAFF. CDR3 DNA: TGTGCCAGCTCACCTCCCGGTAGGGAGAACGCTGAAGCTTTCTTT.

The chain's CDR3 is CASSTRGSQETQYF. In nucleotides, the CDR3 is TGCGCCAGCAGCACCAGGGGCAGCCAAGAGACCCAGTACTTC. The chain recombines TRBV5-1 with TRBJ2-5; maybe TRBD1 (6 bases). Germline V gene sequence: CDR1 SGHRS, CDR2 YFSETQ. The V and J ends lost 4 bases and 1 base respectively, with 11 bases between them. The CDR3 is 14 residues long.

The chain recombines TRBV6-5 with TRBJ2-3, with 7 nucleotides matching TRBD1. This CDR3 region has 15 residues. Losses at the gene ends were 6 bases for V and 0 bases for J; bases not matched to a gene: 6. Germline loops: CDR1 MNHEY, CDR2 SVGAGI. The DNA for the CDR3 is TGTGCCAGCAGCCCCGGGACAGCTAGCACAGATACGCAGTATTTT. Its translation is CASSPGTASTDTQYF.